This TCR beta chain was captured in a study of cytomegalovirus exposure and HLA in healthy donors (dated by TCRdb to 2017 to 2019). In terms of the full investigation: According to an earlier analysis of a few hundred of the donors, about 180 million T cells yielded over 100 million unique TCR beta sequences and about 280 Gb of sequence data. HLA typing covered class I and class II loci at four-digit resolution. A separate validation cohort of roughly 110 different subjects was used in addition to the roughly 670-subject first cohort. Four or five DR-DQ haplotypes were treated as single units for association and clustering because of strong linkage in the cohort. A later analysis re-analyzed previously published TCR beta repertoires from roughly 630 donors and added high-resolution HLA genotyping to study TCR occurrence patterns. A later genetic analysis took genome-wide SNP genotypes for about 65% of the roughly 670 donors and used that subset as a discovery cohort. An early release covering about 600 HLA-typed donors comprised approximately 290 gigabases of sequencing data and 65 million to 100 million unique TCR sequences. Typing coverage differed by locus: A, B, C, DRB1 and DQB1 were typed in about 620-630 donors, DQA1 in roughly 510, DPA1 in some 600, and DPB1 in around 440. The study aimed to test whether signatures of past pathogen exposure could be identified by cataloging public T cell receptors. To predict cytomegalovirus infection status, the study combined high-throughput TCR immunosequencing, statistical association of individual TCRs with disease status, and machine learning. An earlier analysis of fewer than 700 of the donors applied high-throughput TCR beta sequencing to assess whether each TCR beta V gene segment acted as functional or pseudogenic. Donor age, sex, ethnicity and CMV serostatus were collected together with the repertoire data. The T cell repertoires of 550 to 850 subjects were profiled by immunosequencing and related to cytomegalovirus serostatus. All discovery cohort repertoires had been generated on a single sequencing platform. Of the roughly 410 genotyped donors, more than 75% were placed in the genetic ancestry cluster associated with self-reported Caucasian donors. Among approximately 370 genotyped donors of the cohort, an average of roughly 230,000 unique TCR beta nucleotide sequences was sequenced per donor, of which 15% to 20% were non-productive. Rather than drawing on any new phenotypic data, the later analysis identified candidate immune exposures from TCR beta sequences and the way those sequences occurred across donors.

This clone was seen a few times. Its antigen remains unidentified. Base qualities are missing; no much larger clone stands one base away. V trim: 2 bases; J trim: 2 bases; unmatched bases: 6. CDR1 and CDR2 are read off the germline V gene as SGDLS and YYNGEE. Including the terminal cysteine and phenylalanine, the CDR3 comprises 16 residues. Here the CDR3 DNA is all that survives: 48 bases in frame from base 1. In total, 500 to 700 healthy bone marrow donors made up the cohort. At the time of sampling, all cohort members were nominally healthy, though unrecorded immune exposures were likely present. The donor was CMV seropositive and belonged to the group of 270 or so seropositive cohort members. A peripheral blood sample was collected from each donor, and TCR beta sequencing was performed on peripheral blood mononuclear cells. The Qiagen DNeasy Blood Extraction Kit was used to extract genomic DNA from the blood cell samples.

General conclusions and limits of the study: Because HLA typing was unavailable for some donors at each locus, only the typed subset was used in association tests. In a later analysis, about 17,000 TCR beta sequences were associated with specific HLA alleles at a false discovery rate of 0.05. Sequencing depth was assumed to be roughly uniform across donors in the presence/absence analyses, though that assumption may not hold. In an earlier analysis of several hundred of the donors, most TCR beta V segments were observed in productive rearrangements about 90% or about 30% of the time, broadly matching IMGT annotations. Only TCR beta chains were sequenced in this cohort, and the absence of alpha or paired-chain data limited detectable features. Because the 87-base-pair reads could not distinguish some IMGT-functional V segments, including TRBV6-2 and TRBV6-3, those segments were excluded. The sequencing pipeline was judged likely to have produced a cluster of highly shared sequence variants as a technical artifact. A later analysis found that most CMV-associated TCR beta chains appeared HLA-restricted, with HLA associations seemingly driven largely by CMV exposure. In both the original and validation cohorts, the classifier was reported to diagnose cytomegalovirus status with high specificity and sensitivity. Most TCR sequences were seen in very few donors, while some public TCRs were found in many individuals. According to the authors, the approach could potentially be generalized to other disease states and immunological phenotypes. When HLA alleles, especially DR and DQ, strongly co-occurred, attributing TCR associations to individual alleles was difficult. A further reported finding was that TCR beta sequences accurately predicted the HLA-A and HLA-B alleles for most subjects in the first cohort. In the study, approximately 160 TCR beta chains were listed as associated with cytomegalovirus. In a later analysis, HLA-associated TCR beta chains showed more clonal expansion and lower generation probabilities than non-associated chains that were equally common. The earlier analysis of 587 of the donors excluded fewer than 20 rarely observed V segments, including chromosome 9 orphons, because counts were too low. According to a later analysis, parvovirus B19, influenza, CMV and Epstein-Barr virus appeared linked to several top co-occurrence clusters. CMV serostatus was the only immune exposure information available for the cohort. A later analysis found that TCR association rates varied across HLA loci, with DRB1 alleles showing the most associated TCRs and HLA-C alleles the fewest. A later genetic analysis associated a missense DCLRE1C variant with V-gene and J-gene trimming of TCR beta chains, and an independent cohort replicated the association. In a later genetic analysis, fewer N-insertions in productive TCRs were reported among donors in an Asian-associated ancestry cluster than the approximately 630-donor mean. Correlated functional status among segregating V segments might be attributable to linkage disequilibrium, but an unknown experimental factor could not be ruled out. In vitro tests confirmed that a few of the cytomegalovirus-associated TCR beta chains recognize cytomegalovirus antigens.

Libraries were built with the immunoSEQ multiplex PCR assay. A mixture of 60 forward primers for TCR Vbeta segments and 13 reverse primers for TCR Jbeta segments was used in the multiplex PCR. The CDR3 region of rearranged TCR beta genes was amplified from genomic DNA with a multiplex PCR assay. The amplified TCR beta libraries were sequenced on the Illumina HiSeq System as 87-base-pair reads. The paper's processing steps were these. Across the 500 to 850 repertoires, a later analysis counted 75 million to 90 million unique TCR beta chains, 9 million to 14 million of which were shared by at least two donors. To remove PCR and sequencing errors, raw reads were error-corrected and collapsed into unique sequences using a nearest-neighbor algorithm that merged closely related sequences. V, D and J gene segments were assigned by aligning CDR3 sequences to IMGT reference sequences. For a sequence to be retained, a match of at least six nucleotides to both a V gene segment and a J gene segment was required. Rearrangements were called productive when the CDR3 lacked stop codons and stayed in frame with V and J; all others were non-productive. Following IMGT convention, CDR3 was defined as the stretch from the second conserved V-encoded cysteine to the conserved J-encoded phenylalanine. The earlier analysis of 450 to 750 of the donors excluded any sequence lacking an unambiguous match to a single V gene segment. In an earlier analysis of approximately 590 of the donors, a V segment was called functional when productive rearrangements were above 56.7%, and segregating when the standard deviation between donors exceeded 5%. A statistical classification framework was built for diagnosing cytomegalovirus status from the catalog of TCR beta chain sequences. V and J gene assignment, in a later analysis, came from comparing TCR nucleotide sequences with IMGT/GENE-DB human TR gene sequences. The TCRdist pipeline was used in a later analysis to assign CDR3 sequences and most-parsimonious VDJ recombination scenarios. In a later analysis, each TCR beta chain was defined by its CDR3 amino acid sequence together with its V-gene family, and reads without a unique V-gene family were excluded. A later analysis removed 500 to 650 highly shared, low-generation-probability nucleotide sequences to deal with suspected cross-contamination and a sequencing artifact. In a later analysis, a clonal expansion index was calculated for each public chain from normalized within-repertoire ranks of inferred template counts. In a later analysis, generation probabilities were computed using a VDJ recombination model fitted to out-of-frame rearrangements, and the results were checked against IGoR. Hypergeometric tests were used in a later analysis to score TCR-TCR, TCR-HLA and TCR-CMV co-occurrence, with a repertoire-size bias correction applied to the TCR pairs. False discovery rates were estimated in a later analysis by permuting HLA or CMV assignments 20 times. In a later analysis, co-occurring TCRs were grouped using DBSCAN, and TCRdist sequence similarity was added for clustering within HLA-allele-positive subsets. For co-occurrence clustering, repertoires with fewer than 30,000 or more than 120,000 public chains were excluded, along with 4 to 6 repertoires with anomalous nucleotide sharing. Entries here come from immuneACCESS through TCRdb and include only in-frame sequences with V and J called. Some clones fail to appear in such tables; in the studies checked, an unresolved V gene covers under half of the shortfall, and the cause of the remainder is unknown. Clonal size and the V and J genes are those of that table, whereas D and trimming came from the DNA. The sample data list over 120,000 clones, and approximately 70% of these were observed just once. The top ten clones comprise roughly 2% of the sample.

Rearrangement joined TRBV9 to TRBJ2-3, with 9 bases aligning to TRBD2. This clonotype originated in a woman in her sixties in good health and CMV-seropositive. Sequenced: PBMCs. The CDR3 protein sequence reads: CASSVLGLANTDTQYF. The sequence in DNA is TGTGCCAGCAGCGTCCTTGGACTAGCGAACACAGATACGCAGTATTTT.